Listed below are T cell receptor beta chains from one sample, sequenced in a study of metastatic and nonmetastatic thyroid tumors. From the PCR reads, TCRdb re-called clones with MiXCR. The table includes around 20,000 clones, just under 30% detected once. Source material: tumor tissue. The origin of the receptors is a male donor with papillary thyroid cancer or a benign thyroid nodule (not recorded which). Some clones in this sample may be carry-over from other donors' samples. CDR3s include the opening cysteine and the closing phenylalanine or tryptophan. A D gene is named only where the DNA matches it firmly. Only part of the rows carry a size: once, few, many, or a class if the clone is expanded.

V,size,D,J,DNA,CDR3
TRBV6-1,few,NA,TRBJ1-2,TGTGCCAGCAGATCTAACCGACAGCTATATGGCTACACCTTC,CASRSNRQLYGYTF
TRBV11-2,NA,TRBD1,TRBJ2-7,TGTGCCAGCACCCCTCGTGATCCGACAGGGGTCTTTTACGAGCAGTACTTC,CASTPRDPTGVFYEQYF
TRBV4-1,many,NA,TRBJ1-1,TGCGCCAGCAGCCCGGAGATCCGGGGAAGGACTGAAGCTTTCTTT,CASSPEIRGRTEAFF
TRBV20-1,NA,NA,TRBJ2-7,TGCAGTGCTAGAGATCCGGTCCTAGCCCACGAGCAGTACTTC,CSARDPVLAHEQYF
TRBV6-1,NA,NA,TRBJ1-5,TGTGCCAGCAGGGGGAACAGGCATAGCAATCAGCCCCAGCATTTT,CASRGNRHSNQPQHF
TRBV20-1,NA,NA,TRBJ2-1,TGCAGCGCGATACGGGGGAATCAACGTTACAATGAGCAGTTCTTC,CSAIRGNQRYNEQFF
TRBV11-2,many,TRBD1,TRBJ1-1,TGTGCCAGCAGCCCGACGACAGGGGGCACTGAAGCTTTCTTT,CASSPTTGGTEAFF
TRBV10-2,medium-sized,TRBD1,TRBJ2-7,TGCGCCAGCAGCCCCCATGAGACAGGGATTTACGAGCAGTACTTC,CASSPHETGIYEQYF
TRBV7-6,many,NA,TRBJ2-3,TGTGCCAGCAGCTTAGCGGGGACTTTCACAGATACGCAGTATTTT,CASSLAGTFTDTQYF
TRBV5-1,NA,NA,TRBJ2-6,TGCGCCAGCAGCTCTGGAGGGGGTGCTGGGGCCAACGTCCTGACTTTC,CASSSGGGAGANVLTF
TRBV6-2/TRBV6-3,NA,NA,TRBJ1-2,TGTGCCAGCAGTTACTCCGGTGAGCACCCTAGGGTCACCTTC,CASSYSGEHPRVTF
TRBV11-2,few,TRBD2,TRBJ2-7,TGTGCCAGCAGCTTAGGAGAAGCGGGGGGACCGAGGGAAGAGCAGTACTTC,CASSLGEAGGPREEQYF
TRBV11-3,NA,NA,TRBJ2-5,TGTGCCAGCAGCTTAGCGGGTAGCGGAGAGACCCAGTACTTC,CASSLAGSGETQYF
TRBV20-1,few,NA,TRBJ2-2,TGCAGTGCTAGGAAAAGGGGGGGCTTAGCCGGGGAGCTGTTTTTT,CSARKRGGLAGELFF
TRBV11-2,NA,TRBD2,TRBJ2-1,TGTGCCAGCAGTTCGTACGAGCGGGAGTTCAGGCCCAATGAGCAGTTCTTC,CASSSYEREFRPNEQFF
TRBV6-2/TRBV6-3,NA,NA,TRBJ1-2,TGTGCCAGCAGTTCCCTCGGTGGGGGTGGCTACACCTTC,CASSSLGGGGYTF
TRBV28,NA,NA,TRBJ1-5,TGTGCCAGCAGTGGGTATCAGCCCCAGCATTTT,CASSGYQPQHF
TRBV2,once,TRBD1,TRBJ1-2,TGTGCCAGCCGGGACAGGGAAATCTATGGCTACACCTTC,CASRDREIYGYTF
TRBV12-3/TRBV12-4,NA,NA,TRBJ2-2,TGTGCCAGCAGTTTTGGCGGGGAGCTGTTTTTT,CASSFGGELFF
TRBV20-1,NA,NA,TRBJ1-4,TGCAGTGCGGGACCGGCGGGATTGGGAGAAAAACTGTTTTTT,CSAGPAGLGEKLFF
TRBV10-2,NA,NA,TRBJ1-6,TGCGCCAGCAGTGAGGTTGGGTTGAATTCACCCCTCCACTTT,CASSEVGLNSPLHF
TRBV5-1,NA,TRBD1,TRBJ2-7,TGCGCCAGCAGTTTATCCTCCGGGACAGGCCTACGGGAGCAGTACTTC,CASSLSSGTGLREQYF
TRBV2,NA,NA,TRBJ2-5,TGTGCCAGCAGTGGGGGCAGGGTGGGGACCCAGTACTTC,CASSGGRVGTQYF
TRBV7-9,many,NA,TRBJ2-5,TGTGCCAGCAGCCCGATCGAGGGGGGCCAAGAGACCCAGTACTTC,CASSPIEGGQETQYF
TRBV6-4,many,TRBD2,TRBJ2-1,TGTGCCAGCAGTGAGACTAGCGGGGGGGTAAATGAGCAGTTCTTC,CASSETSGGVNEQFF
TRBV27,many,TRBD2,TRBJ2-3,TGTGCCAGCAGTAGACCACTAGCGCCGAGCACAGATACGCAGTATTTT,CASSRPLAPSTDTQYF
TRBV19,medium-sized,NA,TRBJ1-2,TGTGCCAGCCAACCAGCATCGCCGGGCCGTGGCTACACCTTC,CASQPASPGRGYTF
TRBV28,NA,NA,TRBJ1-2,TGTGCCAGCAACCGCGGGACGTCAGTTGGCTACACCTTC,CASNRGTSVGYTF
TRBV5-1,NA,TRBD2,TRBJ2-7,TGCGCCAGCAGCCCCGGTGGGACTACATCCTACGAGCAGTACTTC,CASSPGGTTSYEQYF
TRBV28,NA,TRBD2,TRBJ2-7,TGTGCCAGCAGTGACCCGGCGGGAGGCGCCTACGAGCAGTACTTC,CASSDPAGGAYEQYF
TRBV19,NA,NA,TRBJ1-4,TGTGCCAGTAGTTCCGGGAAAAGGCTGTTTTTT,CASSSGKRLFF
TRBV3-1,many,NA,TRBJ1-5,TGTGCCAGCAGCGCGGGGGAGAGCAATCAGCCCCAGCATTTT,CASSAGESNQPQHF
TRBV6-1,many,NA,TRBJ1-5,TGTGCCAGCAGTGCCAGGGAAGGCAATCAGCCCCAGCATTTT,CASSAREGNQPQHF
TRBV3-1,NA,NA,TRBJ1-1,TGTGCCAGCAGCCTTCCTTCCGGGAACACTGAAGCTTTCTTT,CASSLPSGNTEAFF